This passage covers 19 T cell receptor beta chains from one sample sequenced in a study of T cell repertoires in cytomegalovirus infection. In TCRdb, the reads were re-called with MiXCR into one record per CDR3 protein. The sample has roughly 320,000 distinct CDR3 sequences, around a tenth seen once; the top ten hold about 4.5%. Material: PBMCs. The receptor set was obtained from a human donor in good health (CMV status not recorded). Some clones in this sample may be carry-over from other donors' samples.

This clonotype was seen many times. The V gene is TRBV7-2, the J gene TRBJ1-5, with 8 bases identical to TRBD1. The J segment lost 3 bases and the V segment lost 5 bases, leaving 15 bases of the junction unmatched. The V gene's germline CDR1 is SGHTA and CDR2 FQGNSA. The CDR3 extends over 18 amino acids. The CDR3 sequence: CASSREVVGRGLNQPQHF. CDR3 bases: TGTGCCAGCAGCCGAGAGGTGGTTGGCAGGGGGCTCAATCAGCCCCAGCATTTT.

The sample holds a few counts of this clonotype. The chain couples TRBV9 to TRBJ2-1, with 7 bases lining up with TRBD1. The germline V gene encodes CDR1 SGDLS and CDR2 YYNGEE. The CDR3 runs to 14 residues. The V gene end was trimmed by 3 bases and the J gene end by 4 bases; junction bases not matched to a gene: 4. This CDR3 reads CASSERDRYNEQFF. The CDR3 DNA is TGTGCCAGCAGCGAACGGGACAGATACAATGAGCAGTTCTTC.

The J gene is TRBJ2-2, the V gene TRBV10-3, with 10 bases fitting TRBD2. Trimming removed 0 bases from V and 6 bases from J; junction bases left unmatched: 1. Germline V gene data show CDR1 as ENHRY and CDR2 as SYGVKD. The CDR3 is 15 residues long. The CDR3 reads CAISESGTSAGELFF. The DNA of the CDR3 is TGTGCCATCAGTGAGTCGGGGACTAGCGCCGGGGAGCTGTTTTTT.

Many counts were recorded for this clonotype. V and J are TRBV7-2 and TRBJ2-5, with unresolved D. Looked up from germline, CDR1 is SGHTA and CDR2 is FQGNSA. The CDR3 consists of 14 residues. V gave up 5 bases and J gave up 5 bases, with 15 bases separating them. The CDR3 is CASSQSGLGETQYF. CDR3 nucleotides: TGTGCCAGCAGCCAATCCGGGTTGGGGGAGACCCAGTACTTC.

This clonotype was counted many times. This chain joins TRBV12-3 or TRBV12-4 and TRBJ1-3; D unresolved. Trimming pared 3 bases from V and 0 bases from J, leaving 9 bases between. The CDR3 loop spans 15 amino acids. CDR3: CASSLSGNSGNTIYF. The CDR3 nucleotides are TGTGCCAGCAGTTTGTCTGGAAACTCTGGAAACACCATATATTTT.

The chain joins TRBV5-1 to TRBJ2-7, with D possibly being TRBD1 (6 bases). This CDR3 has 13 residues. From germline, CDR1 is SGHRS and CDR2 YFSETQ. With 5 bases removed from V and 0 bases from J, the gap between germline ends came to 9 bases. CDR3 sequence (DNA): TGCGCCAGCAGTTGGGACAACTCCTACGAGCAGTACTTC. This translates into CASSWDNSYEQYF.

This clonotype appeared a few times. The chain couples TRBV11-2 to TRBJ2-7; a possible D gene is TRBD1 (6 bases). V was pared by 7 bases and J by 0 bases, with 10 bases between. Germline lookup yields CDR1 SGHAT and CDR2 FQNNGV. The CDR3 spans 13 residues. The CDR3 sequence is CASTLGGSYEQYF. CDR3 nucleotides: TGTGCCAGCACTCTAGGGGGCTCCTACGAGCAGTACTTC.

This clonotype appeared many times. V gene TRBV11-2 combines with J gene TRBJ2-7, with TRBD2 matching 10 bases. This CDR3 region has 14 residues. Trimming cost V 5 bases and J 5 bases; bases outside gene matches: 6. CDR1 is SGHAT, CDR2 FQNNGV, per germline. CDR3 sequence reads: CASSKAGGPNEQYF. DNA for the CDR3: TGTGCCAGCAGCAAAGCGGGGGGGCCTAACGAGCAGTACTTC.

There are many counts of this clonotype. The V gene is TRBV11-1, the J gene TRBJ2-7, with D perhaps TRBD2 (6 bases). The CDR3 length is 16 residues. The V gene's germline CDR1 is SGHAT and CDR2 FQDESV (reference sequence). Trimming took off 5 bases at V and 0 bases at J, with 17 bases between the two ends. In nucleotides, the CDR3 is TGTGCCAGCAGCCTACTTTCCGGGACTCGCTCCTACGAGCAGTACTTC. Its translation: CASSLLSGTRSYEQYF.

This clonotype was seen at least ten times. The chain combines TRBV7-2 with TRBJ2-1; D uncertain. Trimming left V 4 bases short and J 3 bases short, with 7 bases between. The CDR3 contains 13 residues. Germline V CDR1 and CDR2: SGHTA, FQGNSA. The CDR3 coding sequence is TGTGCCAGCAGCTACTACCTCTACAATGAGCAGTTCTTC. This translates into CASSYYLYNEQFF.

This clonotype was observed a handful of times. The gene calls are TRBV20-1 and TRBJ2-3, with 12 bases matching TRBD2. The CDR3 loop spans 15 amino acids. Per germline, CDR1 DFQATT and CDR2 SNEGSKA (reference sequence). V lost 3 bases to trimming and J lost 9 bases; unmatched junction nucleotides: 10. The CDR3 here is CSARGTSGSRWTQYF. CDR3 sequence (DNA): TGCAGTGCTAGGGGGACTAGCGGGTCCCGGTGGACGCAGTATTTT.

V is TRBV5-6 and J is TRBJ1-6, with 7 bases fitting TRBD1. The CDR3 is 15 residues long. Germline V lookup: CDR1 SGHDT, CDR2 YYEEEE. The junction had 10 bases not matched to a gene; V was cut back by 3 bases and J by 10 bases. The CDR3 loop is CASSYPTGIGSPLHF. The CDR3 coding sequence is TGTGCCAGCAGCTACCCGACAGGGATTGGATCACCCCTCCACTTT.

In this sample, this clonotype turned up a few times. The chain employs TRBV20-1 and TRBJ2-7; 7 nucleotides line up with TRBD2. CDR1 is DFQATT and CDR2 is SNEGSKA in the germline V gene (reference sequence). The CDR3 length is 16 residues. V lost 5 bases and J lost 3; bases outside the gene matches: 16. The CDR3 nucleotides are TGCAGTGCTTTCCCTGAGGGAGGGGCCTTTCTCTACGAGCAGTACTTC. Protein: CSAFPEGGAFLYEQYF.

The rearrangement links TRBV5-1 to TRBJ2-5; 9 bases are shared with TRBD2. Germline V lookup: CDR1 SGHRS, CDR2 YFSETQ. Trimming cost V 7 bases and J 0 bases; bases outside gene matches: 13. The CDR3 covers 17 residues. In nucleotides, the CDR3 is TGCGCCAGCGTTCCGGGACTAGCAATTTCGTACCAAGAGACCCAGTACTTC. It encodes CASVPGLAISYQETQYF.

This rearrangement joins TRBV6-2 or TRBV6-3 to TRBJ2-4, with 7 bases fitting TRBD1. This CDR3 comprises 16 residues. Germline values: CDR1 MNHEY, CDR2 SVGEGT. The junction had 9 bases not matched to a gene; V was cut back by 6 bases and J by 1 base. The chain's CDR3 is CASSFGTVVAKNIQYF. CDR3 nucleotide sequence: TGTGCCAGCAGCTTCGGGACAGTGGTCGCCAAAAACATTCAGTACTTC.

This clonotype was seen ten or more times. The CDR3 DNA reads TGTGCCAGCAGCCAAGGGAGGGGGCCCTCCTACGAGCAGTACTTC. It yields the protein CASSQGRGPSYEQYF. The chain links TRBV7-2 to TRBJ2-7; tentatively, D is TRBD1 or TRBD2 (7 bases each). Trimming took 5 bases from V and 0 from J, leaving 14 bases between them. In germline, CDR1 is SGHTA, CDR2 FQGNSA. The CDR3 length is 15 residues.

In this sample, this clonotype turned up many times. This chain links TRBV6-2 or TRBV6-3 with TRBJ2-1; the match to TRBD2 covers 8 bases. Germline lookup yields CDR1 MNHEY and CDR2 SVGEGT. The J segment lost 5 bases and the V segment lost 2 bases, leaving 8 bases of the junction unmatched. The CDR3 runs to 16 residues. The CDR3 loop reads CASSYDTLAVHNEQFF. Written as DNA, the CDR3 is TGTGCCAGCAGTTACGATACACTAGCGGTTCACAATGAGCAGTTCTTC.

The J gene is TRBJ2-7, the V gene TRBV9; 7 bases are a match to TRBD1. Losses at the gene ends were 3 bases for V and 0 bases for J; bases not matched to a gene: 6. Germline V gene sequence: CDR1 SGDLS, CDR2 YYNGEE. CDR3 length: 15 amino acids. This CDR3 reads CASSETGTLSYEQYF. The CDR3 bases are TGTGCCAGCAGCGAGACAGGGACCCTCTCCTACGAGCAGTACTTC. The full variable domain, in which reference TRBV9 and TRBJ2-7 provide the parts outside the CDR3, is DSGVTQTPKHLITATGQRVTLRCSPRSGDLSVYWYQQSLDQGLQFLIQYYNGEERAKGNILERFSAQQFPDLHSELNLSSLELGDSALYFCASSETGTLSYEQYFGPGTRLTVT.

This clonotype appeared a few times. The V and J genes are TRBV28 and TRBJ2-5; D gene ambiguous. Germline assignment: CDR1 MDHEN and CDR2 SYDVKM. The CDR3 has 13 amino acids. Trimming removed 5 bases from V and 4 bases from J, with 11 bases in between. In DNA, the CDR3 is TGTGCCAGCAGTGCTATATATGGAGAGACCCAGTACTTC. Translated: CASSAIYGETQYF.